The clone carrying this T cell receptor beta chain showed up just once. The table came from immunoSEQ multiplex PCR; TCRdb's copy has only in-frame clones and leaves some out. The data hold roughly 220,000 clones, with approximately 86% observed a single time. V shed 4 bases, J shed 4 bases, and the junction held 13 bases outside the gene matches. Germline V gene sequence: CDR1 SGHRS, CDR2 YFSETQ. The CDR3 runs to 19 residues. This sample is drawn from a study of blood T cell repertoires in COVID-19. Specimen: peripheral blood. The rearrangement links TRBV5-1 to TRBJ2-2; 13 bases are shared with TRBD2. The source of this sequence is a man aged 55 to 70 with acute or convalescent COVID-19. DNA of the CDR3: TGCGCCAGCAGCAAGGGACTAGCGGGAACCCAGCGGGGCACCGGGGAGCTGTTTTTT. This sequence encodes CASSKGLAGTQRGTGELFF.